The T cell receptor (beta chain) described here comes from a study of CD8+CD57+ T cells in acquired aplastic anemia. Study summary: Recorded DNA amounts for sorted CD4+ and CD8+ cells had an average of about 3 ug. Broader study findings: Researchers report that twenty-nine CD8+ CDR3 sequences appeared in both patients and controls.

Profiles of TCR beta VDJ and CDR3 were generated from a genomic DNA template. One entry per CDR3 protein results from TCRdb running MiXCR on the reads. The sample carries more than 150,000 distinct CDR3 sequences, 48% recorded once. For this clonotype: What it recognizes is unknown. A junction boundary mismatches the germline segment, possibly from a read error.

Individuals selected for sequencing had exhibited CD8+CD57+ cell expansion on flow cytometry. Each of the patients presented with severe acquired aplastic anemia. Blood came from patients not yet given any therapy. The sequenced sample was sorted CD4+, CD8+, or CD8+CD57+ T cells (not recorded which) from PBMCs. This clonotype was obtained from a human donor with aplastic anemia.

The CDR3 here is CATSVVWGDTPYNEQFF. The CDR3 nucleotides are TGTGCCACCAGTGTCGTCTGGGGGGACACCCCCTACAATGAGCAGTTCTTC. The gene calls are TRBV10-3 and TRBJ2-1; the D call may be TRBD1 or TRBD2 (6 bases each). The CDR3 is made up of 17 amino acids. Germline values: CDR1 ENHRY, CDR2 SYGVKD.